The 3 T cell receptor beta chains given below trace back to one sample, sequenced in a study of PD-1 blockade in classical Hodgkin lymphoma. Using immunoSEQ multiplex PCR, the repertoire was profiled, and TCRdb retains in-frame clones only, with some absent. The table lists over 25,000 clones, approximately 86% of them singletons, with about 0.45% in the top ten. The time point denotes: cycle 4 day 1 (C4D1), after 5 to 7 weeks of nivolumab. Relapse after autologous stem cell transplantation occurred in every patient, and brentuximab vedotin exposure varied. Purified CD4+ T cells were obtained from thawed PBMCs through magnetic negative selection. This material consisted of CD4+ T cells from blood, taken before the fourth cycle of nivolumab. Receptors were obtained from a human donor with classical Hodgkin lymphoma.

The gene calls are TRBV7-2 and TRBJ2-4; D call uncertain. The CDR3 sequence is 15 residues long. Germline V gives CDR1 SGHTA, CDR2 FQGNSA. V gave up 5 bases and J gave up 0 bases, with 11 bases separating them. This chain's CDR3 is CASSVVWGAKNIQYF. CDR3 coding DNA: TGTGCCAGCAGCGTAGTCTGGGGAGCCAAAAACATTCAGTACTTC.

The V and J genes are TRBV7-2 and TRBJ2-7, with D perhaps TRBD2 (6 bases). CDR1 is SGHTA, CDR2 FQGNSA, per germline. There are 14 residues in the CDR3. With 6 bases removed from V and 8 bases from J, the gap between germline ends came to 20 bases. CDR3: CASRSRAGGGKQYF. DNA for the CDR3: TGTGCCAGCAGATCACGGGCCGGGGGTGGAAAGCAGTACTTC.

The rearrangement joins TRBV6-1 to TRBJ2-5; D is ambiguous. The CDR3 has 13 residues. Germline V gene data show CDR1 as MNHNS and CDR2 as SASEGT. Trimming removed 7 bases at V and 5 bases at J, with 14 bases between. Here the CDR3 DNA reads TGTGCCAGCACCAGGACCCTAGGGGAGACCCAGTACTTC. Residues: CASTRTLGETQYF.